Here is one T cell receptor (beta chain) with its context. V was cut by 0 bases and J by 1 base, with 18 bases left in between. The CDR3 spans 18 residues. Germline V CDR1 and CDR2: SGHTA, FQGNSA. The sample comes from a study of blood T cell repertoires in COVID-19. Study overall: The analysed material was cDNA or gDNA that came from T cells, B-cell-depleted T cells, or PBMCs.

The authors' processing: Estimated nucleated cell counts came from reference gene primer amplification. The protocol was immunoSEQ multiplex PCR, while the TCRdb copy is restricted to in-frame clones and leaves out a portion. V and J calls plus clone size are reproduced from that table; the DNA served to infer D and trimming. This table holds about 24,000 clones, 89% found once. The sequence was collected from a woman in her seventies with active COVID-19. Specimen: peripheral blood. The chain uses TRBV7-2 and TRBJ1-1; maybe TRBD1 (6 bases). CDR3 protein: CASSLASRGRGGNTEAFF. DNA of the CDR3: TGTGCCAGCAGCTTAGCGAGCAGGGGCCGGGGTGGGAACACTGAAGCTTTCTTT.